Described below is a single T cell receptor (beta chain) sequence and its context. Its antigen is undetermined. TCRdb's copy holds only in-frame clones and misses some; the assay was immunoSEQ multiplex PCR. The sample consists of 25,000 to 35,000 clones, approximately 94% of them appearing once. The data are from a study of T cell clonotyping in hematopoietic cell transplantation. Study-level findings and limits: Pathologically expanded recipient clonotypes increased progressively from day 30 to day 180 as diversity fell. No sorting was done, leaving CD4 and CD8 contributions mixed. Few recipient clonotypes overlapped donors; over 95% were de novo at given depth.

The sequenced sample consisted of peripheral blood mononuclear cells. The sequence was obtained from a man between 50 and 59 years old in good health. Some clones in this sample may be carry-over from other donors' samples.

DNA of the CDR3: TGTGCCAGCAGCTTGGCGGGGCCCATGAACACTGAAGCTTTCTTT. Translation gives CASSLAGPMNTEAFF. The chain has TRBV5-4 and TRBJ1-1, with D possibly matching TRBD1 (5 bases). Germline CDR1 SGHNT, CDR2 YYREEE (reference sequence). This CDR3 comprises 15 residues. The ends were cut back, 0 bases at V and 0 bases at J, with 9 bases in the middle. Full variable domain (outside the CDR3, taken from reference TRBV5-4 and TRBJ1-1): ETGVTQSPTHLIKTRGQQVTLRCSSQSGHNTVSWYQQALGQGPQFIFQYYREEENGRGNFPPRFSGLQFPNYSSELNVNALELDDSALYLCASSLAGPMNTEAFFGQGTRLTVV.